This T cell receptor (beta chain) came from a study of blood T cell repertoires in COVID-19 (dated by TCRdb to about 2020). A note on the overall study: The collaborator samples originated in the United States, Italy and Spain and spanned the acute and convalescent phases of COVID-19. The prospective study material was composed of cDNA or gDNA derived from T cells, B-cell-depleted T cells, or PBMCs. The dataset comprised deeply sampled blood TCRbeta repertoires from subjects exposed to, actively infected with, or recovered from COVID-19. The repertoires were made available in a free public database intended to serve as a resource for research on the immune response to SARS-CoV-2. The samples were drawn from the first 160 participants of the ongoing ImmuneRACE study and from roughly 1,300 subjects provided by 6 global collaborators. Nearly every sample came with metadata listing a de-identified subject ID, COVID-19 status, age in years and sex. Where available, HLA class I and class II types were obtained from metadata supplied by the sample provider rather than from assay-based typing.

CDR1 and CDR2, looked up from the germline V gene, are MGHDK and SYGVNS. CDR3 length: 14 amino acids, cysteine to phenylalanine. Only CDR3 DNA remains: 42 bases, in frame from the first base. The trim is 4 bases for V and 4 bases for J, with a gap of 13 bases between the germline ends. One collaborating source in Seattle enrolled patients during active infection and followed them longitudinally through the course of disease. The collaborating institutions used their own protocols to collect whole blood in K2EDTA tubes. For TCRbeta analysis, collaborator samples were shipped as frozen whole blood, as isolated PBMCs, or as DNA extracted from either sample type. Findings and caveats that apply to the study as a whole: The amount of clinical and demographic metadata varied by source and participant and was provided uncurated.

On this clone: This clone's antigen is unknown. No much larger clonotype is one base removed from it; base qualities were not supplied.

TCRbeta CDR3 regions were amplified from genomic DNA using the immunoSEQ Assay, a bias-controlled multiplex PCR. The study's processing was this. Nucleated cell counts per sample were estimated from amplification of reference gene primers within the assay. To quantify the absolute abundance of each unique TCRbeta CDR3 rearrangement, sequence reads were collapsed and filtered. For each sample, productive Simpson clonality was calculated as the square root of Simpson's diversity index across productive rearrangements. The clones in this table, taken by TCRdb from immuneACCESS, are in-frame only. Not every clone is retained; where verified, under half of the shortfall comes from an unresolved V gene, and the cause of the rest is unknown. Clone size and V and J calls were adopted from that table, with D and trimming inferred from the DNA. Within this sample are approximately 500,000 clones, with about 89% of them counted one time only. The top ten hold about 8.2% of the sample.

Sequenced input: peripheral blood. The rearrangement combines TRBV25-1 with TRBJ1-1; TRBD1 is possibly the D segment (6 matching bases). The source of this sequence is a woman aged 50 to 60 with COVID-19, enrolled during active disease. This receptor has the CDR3 CASSGQGRGTEAFF. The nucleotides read TGTGCCAGCAGTGGTCAAGGCAGGGGCACTGAAGCTTTCTTT.